The sequence of this T cell receptor (beta chain) was determined in a study of beta chain features in type 1 diabetes. Blood was drawn once from each donor into heparinised tubes. The draws averaged about 120 mL. Germline V lookup: CDR1 SGHTA, CDR2 FQGNSA. The CDR3 consists of 15 residues. V trimming: 6 bases; J trimming: 0 bases; junction bases outside the gene matches: 5. This clone has a handful of counts. The investigators reverse transcribed all of the isolated RNA, so they sequenced expressed TCRB transcripts. Assay: immunoSEQ multiplex PCR; the TCRdb copy retains only in-frame clones and omits some. The table has about 470,000 clones, 25% to 35% seen once.

The clonotype comes from a man aged 18 to 29 in good health. Sequenced: naive CD4+ T cells from blood. The rearrangement joins TRBV7-2 to TRBJ2-1, with TRBD2 identical over 7 bases. CDR3 region: CASRVSGVSYNEQFF. The CDR3, as DNA: TGTGCCAGCAGAGTGAGCGGGGTCTCCTACAATGAGCAGTTCTTC. Drawing the rest from reference TRBV7-2 and TRBJ2-1, the complete variable domain is GAGVSQSPSNKVTEKGKDVELRCDPISGHTALYWYRQSLGQGLEFLIYFQGNSAPDKSGLPSDRFSAERTGGSVSTLTIQRTQQEDSAVYLCASRVSGVSYNEQFFGPGTRLTVL.